This T cell receptor beta chain was documented in a study of blood T cell repertoires in COVID-19. On the study more broadly: From the United States, Italy and Spain came samples of acute and convalescent COVID-19. Sample material is recorded as cDNA or gDNA derived from T cells, B-cell-depleted T cells, or PBMCs.

Sequencing was performed with immunoSEQ multiplex PCR; in TCRdb, only in-frame clones are kept and a portion is missing. The top ten hold 7.5% to 9% of the sample, which has roughly 230,000 clones, roughly 80% seen once. Germline V gene data show CDR1 as MNHEY and CDR2 as SMNVEV (reference sequence). This CDR3 region has 15 residues. With V trimmed by 2 bases and J by 5 bases, 6 bases remained unmatched. The specimen sequenced was peripheral blood. This receptor was obtained from a woman of 80 years or more with acute or convalescent COVID-19. This chain joins TRBV27 and TRBJ2-5; 9 positions agree with TRBD2. The CDR3 coding sequence is TGTGCCAGCAGTTTAAGGCGGGGGGGCCGGGAGACCCAGTACTTC. As protein: CASSLRRGGRETQYF.